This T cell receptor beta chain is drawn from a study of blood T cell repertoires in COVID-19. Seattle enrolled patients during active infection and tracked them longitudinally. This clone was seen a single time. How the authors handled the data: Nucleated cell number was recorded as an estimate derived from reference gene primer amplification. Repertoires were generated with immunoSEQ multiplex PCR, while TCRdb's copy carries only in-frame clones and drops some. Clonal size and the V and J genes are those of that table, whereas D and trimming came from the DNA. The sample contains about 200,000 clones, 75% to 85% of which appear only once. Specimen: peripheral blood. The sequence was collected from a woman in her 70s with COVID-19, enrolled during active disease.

The CDR3 coding sequence is TGCGCCAGCAGCTTGCCAGCGGGAGGGAAATACAATGAGCAGTTCTTC. It codes for CASSLPAGGKYNEQFF. The chain links TRBV5-1 to TRBJ2-1; 10 bases are shared with TRBD2. CDR1 and CDR2 (germline): SGHRS, YFSETQ. This CDR3 has 16 residues. J was trimmed by 4 bases and V by 1 base; bases with no gene match: 5.